The rows below give T cell receptor beta chains drawn from one sample of a study of T cells in Graves' hyperthyroidism and ophthalmopathy. MiXCR, applied by TCRdb to the multiplex PCR reads, yields one record per CDR3 protein. The table records about 700,000 distinct CDR3 sequences, approximately 15% of them present only once. Material for sequencing was blood. These receptors were collected from a woman under 30 with Graves' hyperthyroidism. The CDR3 runs from the conserved cysteine through the conserved F or W. D genes are given only for firm matches. A row's size may be missing; if present it is once, few, many or a size class.

J gene: TRBJ2-7; V gene: TRBV3-1; clone size: many; D gene: -; CDR3 DNA: TGTGCCAGCAGCCAAGCAAGTCGAGGGTACGAGCAGTACTTC; CDR3 protein: CASSQASRGYEQYF
J gene: TRBJ2-7; V gene: TRBV6-2/TRBV6-3; clone size: -; D gene: TRBD2; CDR3 DNA: TGTGCCAGCAGTTACAGGGGACTAGCGGTATACGAGCAGTACTTC; CDR3 protein: CASSYRGLAVYEQYF
J gene: TRBJ2-3; V gene: TRBV7-2; clone size: -; D gene: -; CDR3 DNA: TGTGCCAGCAGCTCGTGGGGGCTAGCGAGAGATACGCAGTATTTT; CDR3 protein: CASSSWGLARDTQYF
J gene: TRBJ1-6; V gene: TRBV20-1; clone size: many; D gene: -; CDR3 DNA: TGCAGTGCCACCGGCTCTACCCTCCGTAATTCACCCCTCCACTTT; CDR3 protein: CSATGSTLRNSPLHF
J gene: TRBJ1-5; V gene: TRBV2; clone size: many; D gene: TRBD1; CDR3 DNA: TGTGCCAGCAGTGAAGTGGCAGGGGGGAATCAGCCCCAGCATTTT; CDR3 protein: CASSEVAGGNQPQHF
J gene: TRBJ1-2; V gene: TRBV12-3/TRBV12-4; clone size: few; D gene: -; CDR3 DNA: TGTGCCATCGACAGGTGGAATAACTATGGCTACACCTTC; CDR3 protein: CAIDRWNNYGYTF
J gene: TRBJ2-1; V gene: TRBV3-1; clone size: many; D gene: -; CDR3 DNA: TGTGCCAGCAGCCAAAACCCGGGGATAGCCCATGAGCAGTTCTTC; CDR3 protein: CASSQNPGIAHEQFF
J gene: TRBJ2-7; V gene: TRBV29-1; clone size: -; D gene: TRBD1; CDR3 DNA: TGCAGCGTTCGTTGGGGACAGGGAGACTACGAGCAGTACTTC; CDR3 protein: CSVRWGQGDYEQYF
J gene: TRBJ1-1; V gene: TRBV18; clone size: -; D gene: TRBD1; CDR3 DNA: TGTGCCAGCTCAACAGGGGCCCCCACTGAAGCTTTCTTT; CDR3 protein: CASSTGAPTEAFF
J gene: TRBJ1-5; V gene: TRBV19; clone size: few; D gene: -; CDR3 DNA: TGTGCCAGTAGGCGACAGCGAGGGAACAATCAGCCCCAGCATTTT; CDR3 protein: CASRRQRGNNQPQHF
J gene: TRBJ2-7; V gene: TRBV10-3; clone size: -; D gene: TRBD1; CDR3 DNA: TGTGCCATCAGTGAGGCAAGGACAGGGTTACTCGAGCAGTACTTC; CDR3 protein: CAISEARTGLLEQYF
J gene: TRBJ1-2; V gene: TRBV15; clone size: many; D gene: -; CDR3 DNA: TGTGCCACCAGCAGAGGTGACTACTATGGCTACACCTTC; CDR3 protein: CATSRGDYYGYTF
J gene: TRBJ1-1; V gene: TRBV7-9; clone size: few; D gene: TRBD1; CDR3 DNA: TGTGCCAGCAGCACCACGGGGACAGGGAAAGCTTTCTTT; CDR3 protein: CASSTTGTGKAFF
J gene: TRBJ2-7; V gene: TRBV2; clone size: many; D gene: TRBD1; CDR3 DNA: TGTGCCAGCAGTGGCCGGGACAGCCGGTTCTACGAGCAGTACTTC; CDR3 protein: CASSGRDSRFYEQYF
J gene: TRBJ2-7; V gene: TRBV10-1; clone size: many; D gene: -; CDR3 DNA: TGCGCCAGCAGTCGGACCCGGGGGTCCTACGAGCAGTACTTC; CDR3 protein: CASSRTRGSYEQYF
J gene: TRBJ2-3; V gene: TRBV12-3/TRBV12-4; clone size: once; D gene: TRBD2; CDR3 DNA: TGTGCCAGCCGTAGAGGGGGCACTAGCGGGAGGGCCGGACACACAGATACGCAGTATTTT; CDR3 protein: CASRRGGTSGRAGHTDTQYF